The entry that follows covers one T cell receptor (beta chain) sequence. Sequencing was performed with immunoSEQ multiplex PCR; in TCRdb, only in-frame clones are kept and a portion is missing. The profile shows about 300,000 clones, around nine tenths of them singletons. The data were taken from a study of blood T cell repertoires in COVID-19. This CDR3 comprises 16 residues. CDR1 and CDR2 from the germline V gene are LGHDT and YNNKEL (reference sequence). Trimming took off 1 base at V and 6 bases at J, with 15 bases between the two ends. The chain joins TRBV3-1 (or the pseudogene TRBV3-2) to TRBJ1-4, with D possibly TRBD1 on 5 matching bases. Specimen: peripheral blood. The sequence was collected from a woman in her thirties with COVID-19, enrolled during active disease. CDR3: CASSQGVGGFDEKLFF. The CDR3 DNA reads TGTGCCAGCAGCCAAGGGGTCGGGGGTTTCGATGAAAAACTGTTTTTT.